This TCR beta chain was captured by sequencing in a study of OX40 agonist ivuxolimab in advanced cancers. The method was immunoSEQ multiplex PCR; TCRdb's version includes in-frame clones alone and lacks a portion of them. The repertoire has 15,000 to 20,000 clones, around 67% of them found once; the top ten carry 33%. The sequenced sample was CD4+ or CD8+ T cells sorted from blood, obtained in a trial of the OX40 agonist ivuxolimab. The source is an adult with an advanced solid tumor such as melanoma, head and neck, liver or kidney cancer.

CDR3 DNA sequence: TGCGCCAGCAGCCAGACCGGAGGCAATCAGCCCCAGCATTTT. Its protein is CASSQTGGNQPQHF. The V call is TRBV4-1, the J call TRBJ1-5, with D unclear. The CDR3 totals 14 residues. Trimming shortened V by 3 bases and J by 2 bases, and 8 bases separated the two germline ends. In germline, CDR1 is MGHRA, CDR2 YSYEKL.